This TCR beta chain was captured by sequencing in a study of regulatory T cells in long-lasting Graves disease (dated by TCRdb to the early 2020s). With regard to the full study: In the newly diagnosed Graves' disease group, patients had been taking antithyroid drugs for less than 3 months. This study used TCR sequencing and RNA sequencing of peripheral blood to compare persistent Graves' disease patients against newly diagnosed Graves' disease patients. The study was registered as a clinical trial and conducted in China. TCR sequencing covered about 13 persistent and 20 or so newly diagnosed Graves' disease patients, some 33 samples in total. Findings and caveats that apply to the study as a whole: Persistent patients shared more public clonotypes among themselves (2,741) than newly diagnosed patients did (nearly 1,000). Preferential use of TRBV28, TRBJ1-2 and TRBJ2-5 was observed in persistent disease, whereas TRBV20-1 and TRBJ2-1 were favored in newly diagnosed disease. Peripheral blood alone was examined, since thyroid tissue, which constituted the primary lesion, could not be accessed. Compared with newly diagnosed patients, patients with persistent Graves' disease had lower TCR Shannon entropy and fewer highly expanded clones, which suggests clonal expansion. Sequencing and analysis were limited to the TCR beta chain. The small sample size was acknowledged by the authors as a limitation that may reduce accuracy.

Per the publication, the time point label means: newly diagnosed GD, antithyroid drugs for less than 3 months. For both TCR sequencing and RNA sequencing, RNA was extracted from PBMCs using TRIzol. The diagnosis of Graves' disease followed American Thyroid Association guidelines. Patients were recruited from an endocrinology department in Xi'an, China. From each patient, around 9 milliliters of peripheral blood was collected into an EDTA anticoagulant tube. Ficoll Paque Plus density gradient separation was used to isolate PBMCs, and no further T cell sorting was done. RNA quality was checked with an Agilent 2100 Bioanalyzer and agarose gel, and concentration with a NanoDrop 2000. Ten or more counts support this clonotype. The antigen this receptor binds is unknown. Base qualities are not recorded, but no much larger clone differs from it by a single base. The library was prepared using multiplex PCR. Sequencing used an Illumina HiSeq 4000. CDR3 regions were amplified by Arm-PCR with iRepertoire HTBI primers to construct TCR beta libraries. Before sequencing, the PCR products went through gel purification. The published analysis was carried out like this. Gene usage analysis of CDR3 amino acid clonotypes relied on the roughly 64 TRBV and 15 or so TRBJ segments identified across samples. COPE and FqMerger were used to merge filtered high-quality paired reads into contigs. BLAST was used to align contigs to IMGT TRBV, TRBD and TRBJ reference genes, and CDR3 was defined according to IMGT. Clonotypes above 0.1% frequency were classified as highly expanded clones. Repertoire diversity was measured by Shannon entropy, and V-J evenness by the Gini coefficient. A clonotype found in more than one individual was treated as public. TCRdb cleaned the public reads at Q25 with fastp, built clones with MiXCR and kept in-frame beta chains. Each CDR3 protein gets just one entry, which takes the most common genes and DNA from the rows behind it. The V and J calls, along with clone size, are taken from TCRdb and not from the paper's own processing. This sample lists 550,000 to 650,000 distinct CDR3 sequences; roughly 15% were detected once. The top ten clonotypes cover 12% of the sample.

The CDR3 contains 15 residues, cysteine and phenylalanine counted. The DNA shown is the 45-base CDR3, in frame from base 1. Clipping removes 6 bases from V and 7 bases from J, with 4 as the unmatched junction base count. Reading the germline V gene gives CDR1 SGHTA and CDR2 FQGTGA. The same data also went into a second study, on T cells in Graves' hyperthyroidism and ophthalmopathy. In that second paper, the authors write: Stable Graves' hyperthyroidism was defined as the absence of progression to ophthalmopathy over 18 months of follow-up. Hyperthyroidism patients were aged 18 to 65 years and newly diagnosed, with disease duration of less than 2 months. Patients with uncontrolled infections, other autoimmune diseases, pregnancy or lactation were excluded. Diagnoses were based on clinical symptoms, serum thyroxine and TRAb, thyroid ultrasound and orbital computed tomography. The first round of RT-PCR for the TCR CDR3 was performed with the HTBI primer set and the Qiagen OneStep RT-PCR kit. Most expanded thyroid clonotypes (frequency above 0.001) were also detected in blood, suggesting blood repertoires may reflect thyroid immune responses. Ophthalmopathy was separated from stable hyperthyroidism by a 13 V-J signature model, with 85% to 90% sensitivity and about 81% specificity obtained in cross-validation and 80%/75% obtained in testing. During validation, the model predicted progression to ophthalmopathy a median of roughly 7.1 months ahead of onset, with more than 55% sensitivity and about 72% specificity. To identify TCR V-J signatures that set the groups apart, the researchers used a discovery cohort of 100 or so patients, made up of about 44 with Graves' ophthalmopathy and 57 with stable Graves' hyperthyroidism. Prospective prediction of ophthalmopathy was tested in an independent validation cohort consisting of roughly 19 hyperthyroidism patients and around 16 patients who later progressed to ophthalmopathy. The 75 to 100 discovery patients were divided at random into training and test sets in a 7:3 ratio. Thyroid tissue and blood T-cell repertoires from roughly six Graves' hyperthyroidism patients were also compared in the study. Following sampling, methimazole starting at 30 mg daily was given to hyperthyroidism patients, and high-dose intravenous methylprednisolone was given to ophthalmopathy patients. Libraries were constructed in a second round of multiplex PCR, after which size selection and purification were performed. Libraries were sequenced paired-end with 100 bp reads on an Illumina HiSeq2000. SOAPnuke was used to process the raw data, with reads discarded if the reads contained adapters or uncalled bases, had a mean Phred below 15, or lacked an exact constant-primer or identifier match. COPE v1.2.5 was used to merge the high-quality paired reads, and each unique nucleotide sequence was defined as a clonotype. Clonotypes were aligned to IMGT TRBV, TRBD and TRBJ reference segments using MiTCR v1.1. Only V-J combinations with frequency above 0.0001, covering about 99% of repertoires, were analysed. A TCS score was defined as the ratio of F50 (clonal expansion) to E x V (chaos), with BLOSUM62-based TCRdist applied between CDR3 peptides within each V-J. Welch's t-statistics and random forest reduced roughly 500 V-J features to roughly 13, which were used in a naive Bayes classifier (R e1071). Sample size was not statistically predetermined, and blinding of investigators to group allocation was not performed. According to the paper, TCR Vbeta CDR3 sequencing was carried out on 135 peripheral blood samples, which came from approximately 41 ophthalmopathy, roughly 75 hyperthyroidism and roughly 17 progressor patients.

The receptor comes from a man younger than 35 with Graves disease. Donor details come from another sample of the same person, matched by shared clones. The material was peripheral blood mononuclear cells (PBMCs), obtained at new diagnosis, from a patient treated with antithyroid drugs. Recombination joined TRBV7-3 with TRBJ2-1; 15 central bases correspond to TRBD2. The DNA reads TGTGCCAGCAGTTTAGGACTAGCGGGAGGGAATGAGCAGTTCTTC. It is translated as CASSLGLAGGNEQFF. Here the CDR3 is joined to the reference TRBV7-3 and TRBJ2-1 genes, and the full variable domain is: GAGVSQTPSNKVTEKGKYVELRCDPISGHTALYWYRQSLGQGPEFLIYFQGTGAADDSGLPNDRFFAVRPEGSVSTLKIQRTERGDSAVYLCASSLGLAGGNEQFFGPGTRLTVL.